This TCR beta chain emerged from a study of beta chain features in type 1 diabetes. Study-wide results and limits: When VDJ junctions were examined, type 1 diabetes patients showed fewer insertions and more deletions. The naive, central memory and Treg TCRB repertoires of patients appeared to be more similar to one another than those of healthy donors. High TCR expression in some cells could lead to their over-representation in cDNA sequencing.

Sequencing targeted expressed TCRB transcripts, as all isolated RNA had been reverse transcribed. The method was immunoSEQ multiplex PCR; TCRdb's version includes in-frame clones alone and lacks a portion of them. The data show some 360,000 clones, about 19% seen once. CD4+ naive, central memory, regulatory and stem cell-like memory subsets were isolated by sorting on CD45RO/CCR7/CD25/CD127/CD95/CD27. A note on this clone: Antigen unknown.

Sequencing was done on a sample of naive CD4+ T cells from blood. The TCR was taken from a woman aged 18-29 years in good health.

This CDR3 is CASSAGLDAGELFF. The CDR3 DNA follows: TGTGCCAGCAGCGCTGGACTAGACGCCGGGGAGCTGTTTTTT. This chain connects TRBV9 to TRBJ2-2; 7 bases align to TRBD2. Germline V CDR1 and CDR2: SGDLS, YYNGEE. The V and J ends lost 3 bases and 6 bases, in that order; junction bases with no gene match: 5. This CDR3 spans 14 amino acids.